This is a list of T cell receptor beta chains from one sample in a study of early T cells in non-severe SARS-CoV-2 infection. TCRdb fed the 5' RACE reads into MiXCR, producing one record per CDR3 protein. The data hold under 70,000 distinct CDR3 sequences, with roughly 7.1% observed a single time. Sequencing used whole blood, obtained at baseline. The receptors derive from an adult who was a healthcare worker with PCR-confirmed SARS-CoV-2 infection or an uninfected control (not recorded which). The CDR3 runs from the conserved cysteine through the conserved F or W. A D gene is named only where the DNA matches it firmly. Size values are once, few and many counts, or a class for expanded clones, and some rows have none.

few,NA,TRBV19,TRBJ2-6,TGTGCCAGTACCCTGGGCCACAGGTACGAAAGCTCTGGGGCCAACGTCCTGACTTTC,CASTLGHRYESSGANVLTF
few,TRBD2,TRBV27,TRBJ2-1,TGTGCCAGCAGTTTATCCCCGGGACTAGCGGAAAAATTAAATGAGCAGTTCTTC,CASSLSPGLAEKLNEQFF
many,TRBD1,TRBV6-5,TRBJ2-5,TGTGCCAGCAGTCCTACAGGGGAGCAAGAGACCCAGTACTTC,CASSPTGEQETQYF
few,NA,TRBV3-1,TRBJ1-2,TGTGCCAGCAGCCAAGTCGGAGCGGCATCCTATGGCTACACCTTC,CASSQVGAASYGYTF
many,TRBD2,TRBV7-2,TRBJ2-1,TGTGCCAGCAGCTTAGGAACTAGCGGGAGTATTTTGGTTGAGCAGTTCTTC,CASSLGTSGSILVEQFF
NA,TRBD2,TRBV29-1,TRBJ2-3,TGCAGCGTTGACGGGGAGGGAGGAGTGGGCACAGATACGCAGTATTTT,CSVDGEGGVGTDTQYF
few,TRBD2,TRBV6-2/TRBV6-3,TRBJ2-1,TGTGCCAGCAGATTCCCCGAGACTAGCGGGGAGCACAATGAGCAGTTCTTC,CASRFPETSGEHNEQFF
many,NA,TRBV7-9,TRBJ2-7,TGTGCCAGCAGCATCAGTGTTCTCTACGAGCAGTACTTC,CASSISVLYEQYF
NA,NA,TRBV11-2,TRBJ2-3,TGTGCCAGCAGCCCCCGGACGCTACAGGGCATTCGACCGTATTTT,CASSPRTLQGIRPYF
many,NA,TRBV20-1,TRBJ2-7,TGCAGTGCTAGATCCCAGGACAACTCCTACGAGCAGTACTTC,CSARSQDNSYEQYF
few,NA,TRBV12-3/TRBV12-4,TRBJ2-7,TGTGCCAGCAGTTTTTCCCTCGAGCAGTACTTC,CASSFSLEQYF
many,TRBD2,TRBV6-5,TRBJ2-7,TGTGCCAGCAGTTACTCCCAGACTAGCGGATACGAGCAGTACTTC,CASSYSQTSGYEQYF
NA,NA,TRBV5-1,TRBJ2-1,TGCGCCAGCAGCTTGGACTACAATGAGCAGTTCTTC,CASSLDYNEQFF
NA,NA,TRBV20-1,TRBJ1-3,TGCAGTGCCGAGGGTCCAAGTGGAAACACCATATATTTT,CSAEGPSGNTIYF
NA,NA,TRBV7-6,TRBJ2-1,TGTGCCAGCAGCTTAGCAGGCCCAGAGCAGTTCTTC,CASSLAGPEQFF
few,NA,TRBV12-3/TRBV12-4,TRBJ2-2,TGTGCCAGCAGTAAGGGGACCGGGGAGCTGTTTTTT,CASSKGTGELFF